The 8 T cell receptor beta chains below all came from one sample that was sequenced in a study of CD8+CD57+ T cells in acquired aplastic anemia. Both TCR beta VDJ combination and CDR3 sequence profiling were carried out. Genomic DNA was the template for this profiling. TCRdb ran MiXCR on the reads and lists one entry per CDR3 protein. The sample consists of about 160,000 distinct CDR3 sequences, roughly 48% of them appearing once. The sample comprised sorted CD4+, CD8+, or CD8+CD57+ T cells (not recorded which) from PBMCs. Source of these receptors: a human donor in good health.

This clonotype showed up many times. The gene calls are TRBV6-1 and TRBJ2-7; D is ambiguous. The CDR3 contains 12 residues. Trimming removed 8 bases at V and 3 bases at J, with 11 bases between. From germline, CDR1 is MNHNS and CDR2 SASEGT. The CDR3 is CASSAEVYEQYF. The CDR3 nucleotides are TGTGCCAGCTCGGCGGAAGTCTACGAGCAGTACTTC.

The chain has TRBV9 and TRBJ1-6; a possible D gene is TRBD1 (5 bases). This CDR3 has 12 amino acids. Deletions cut 4 bases from V and 10 bases from J, with 9 bases between. Germline values: CDR1 SGDLS, CDR2 YYNGEE. In DNA form, the CDR3 reads TGTGCCAGCAGCCAGGGTGAATCACCCCTCCACTTT. Protein sequence: CASSQGESPLHF.

This clonotype was found many times. The rearrangement links TRBV10-3 to TRBJ1-5, with a weak D call TRBD1 (6 bases). Germline CDR1 is ENHRY and CDR2 is SYGVKD. V was cut by 8 bases and J by 4 bases, with 15 bases left in between. This CDR3 region has 14 residues. This CDR3 reads CAIGDGTRNQPQHF. The CDR3 nucleotides read TGTGCCATCGGAGACGGGACACGAAATCAGCCCCAGCATTTT.

The gene calls are TRBV7-9 and TRBJ2-1, with D possibly TRBD2 on 6 matching bases. CDR1 is SEHNR and CDR2 is FQNEAQ in the germline V gene (reference sequence). This CDR3 has 11 amino acids. The V end lost 8 bases, the J end lost 9 bases, and 11 bases lay between the germline ends. The CDR3 coding sequence is TGTGCCAGCTGGGCCGGGGGTGAGCAGTTCTTC. Its protein product is CASWAGGEQFF.

In this sample, this clonotype turned up many times. The chain combines TRBV4-3 with TRBJ2-1, with D tentatively TRBD1 (5 bases). The CDR3 runs 16 residues. Per germline, CDR1 LGHNA and CDR2 YSLEER. V was shortened by 3 bases and J by 6 bases, with 18 bases between the two germline ends. CDR3: CASSHFQGKSGNEQFF. CDR3 nucleotide sequence: TGCGCCAGCAGCCACTTCCAGGGAAAGTCGGGCAATGAGCAGTTCTTC.

This clonotype turned up a few times. The rearrangement uses TRBV11-1 and TRBJ1-6; D uncertain. Germline CDR1 SGHAT, CDR2 FQDESV (reference sequence). This CDR3 region has 16 residues. V lost 6 bases, J lost 7 bases, and 19 bases lay in between. CDR3 nucleotides: TGTGCCAGCAGTCCTAGCGGCGGATCCGTAAATTCACCCCTCCACTTT. Translated: CASSPSGGSVNSPLHF.

This clonotype was observed a handful of times. The rearrangement uses TRBV10-3 and TRBJ1-1; D is possibly TRBD1 (6 bases). V lost 6 bases to trimming and J lost 0 bases, with 11 bases between them. The CDR3 length is 14 residues. The germline V gene encodes CDR1 ENHRY and CDR2 SYGVKD. The CDR3 loop is CAISPGQMNTEAFF. CDR3 DNA: TGTGCCATCAGCCCCGGACAGATGAACACTGAAGCTTTCTTT.

J is TRBJ1-1 and V is TRBV19, with 7 positions matching TRBD1. This CDR3 contains 15 residues. Germline CDR1 LNHDA, CDR2 SQIVND (reference sequence). J lost 2 bases, V lost 5 bases, and 8 bases had no gene match. As DNA, the CDR3 is TGTGCCAGTAGTGTCGCGACAGGGCTTAACACTGAAGCTTTCTTT. It specifies CASSVATGLNTEAFF. Full variable domain (remainder filled in from reference TRBV19 and TRBJ1-1): DGGITQSPKYLFRKEGQNVTLSCEQNLNHDAMYWYRQDPGQGLRLIYYSQIVNDFQKGDIAEGYSVSREKKESFPLTVTSAQKNPTAFYLCASSVATGLNTEAFFGQGTRLTVV.